The source of this TCR beta chain is a study of blood T cell repertoires in COVID-19. The CDR3 sequence is 13 residues long. Trimming took off 6 bases at V and 6 bases at J, with 12 bases between the two ends. Germline CDR1 SNHLY, CDR2 FYNNEI. Method: immunoSEQ multiplex PCR; TCRdb's copy keeps in-frame clones and lacks some. The sample has around 250,000 clones, over 80% seen once. The receptor comes from a woman aged 40 to 55 who had been exposed to COVID-19. The chain links TRBV2 to TRBJ2-1; possibly TRBD1 for D (6 bases). Sequenced material: PBMCs or T cells enriched from blood (not recorded which). CDR3 loop: CASRINRANEQFF. The CDR3 DNA sequence: TGTGCCAGCAGAATCAACAGGGCCAATGAGCAGTTCTTC.